This T cell receptor beta chain was captured in a study of shared clonotypes between healthy human individuals. Study-level findings and limits: Roughly 5% of naive CD4 clonotypes were shared across a handful of donors. Tissue TCR repertoires likely differ from these blood-only repertoires. Only a few donors were included, so the genetic and exposure-history diversity represented was limited.

The data were produced by immunoSEQ multiplex PCR, yet TCRdb's version contains in-frame clones alone and is incomplete. The top ten hold over 0.2% of the sample, which has about 800,000 clones, about 96% seen once. For this clone: Its antigen is currently unknown.

Naive CD8 cells, CD45RO-negative and positively selected for CCR7, excluded terminally differentiated effector memory CD45RA+ cells. Nashville, Tennessee was home to all donors, each a Caucasian adult. Germline values: CDR1 SEHNR, CDR2 FQNEAQ (reference sequence). With 5 bases removed from V and 1 base from J, the gap between germline ends came to 18 bases. The CDR3 loop spans 16 amino acids. Sequences were obtained from naive CD8+ T cells sorted from blood. The chain uses TRBV7-9 and TRBJ2-7, with D maybe TRBD2 (8 bases). This TCR was recovered from a man younger than 40 in good health. The CDR3 loop is CASSPGGTAGSYEQYF. The CDR3 nucleotides are TGTGCCAGCAGCCCGGGGGGGACAGCCGGATCCTACGAGCAGTACTTC.